The 14 T cell receptor beta chains listed next were all sequenced from one sample in a study of cytomegalovirus exposure and HLA in healthy donors. The PCR employed 60 Vbeta primers together with 13 Jbeta primers. TCRdb's copy holds only in-frame clones and misses some; the assay was immunoSEQ multiplex PCR. The data show about 98,000 clones, with roughly 76% seen just once and over 1% held by the top ten. Sequencing used PBMCs. These TCRs come from a female donor in good health and CMV-seronegative.

CDR3 coding DNA: TGTGCCTGGAGAGGACGGCGGGACAGGGCTGGCTACACCTTC. Its protein product is CAWRGRRDRAGYTF. The chain joins TRBV30 to TRBJ1-2, with 9 bases that match TRBD1. J lost 7 bases, V lost 3 bases, and 9 bases had no gene match. Looked up from germline, CDR1 is GTSNPN and CDR2 is SVGIG (reference sequence). The CDR3 length is 14 residues.

This rearrangement joins TRBV27 to TRBJ2-2; D is undetermined. This CDR3 comprises 15 residues. Trimming pared 3 bases from V and 1 base from J, leaving 9 bases between. The germline CDR1 and CDR2 sequences are MNHEY and SMNVEV (reference sequence). DNA for the CDR3: TGTGCCAGCAGTTTCTACCGACAGAACACCGGGGAGCTGTTTTTT. Protein product: CASSFYRQNTGELFF.

This clone was seen more than once but under ten times. The J gene is TRBJ2-5, the V gene TRBV7-6; maybe TRBD1 (6 bases). Trimming took 5 bases from V and 10 from J, leaving 11 bases between them. Germline lookup yields CDR1 SGHVS and CDR2 FNYEAQ. The CDR3 is 11 amino acids. The CDR3 loop is CASSPGTYQYF. The CDR3 DNA is TGTGCCAGCAGCCCTGGGACATACCAGTACTTC.

This chain connects TRBV29-1 to TRBJ2-4; TRBD1 matches at 7 bases. Losses at the gene ends were 7 bases for V and 8 bases for J; bases not matched to a gene: 8. CDR1 is SQVTM and CDR2 is ANQGSEA in the germline V gene. This CDR3 is built from 12 residues. Here the CDR3 DNA reads TGCAGCGCTCTTAACAGGGGTGACATTCAGTACTTC. Translated: CSALNRGDIQYF.

This chain joins TRBV5-1 and TRBJ1-4; 8 bases map to TRBD1. Germline V gene data show CDR1 as SGHRS and CDR2 as YFSETQ. This CDR3 comprises 17 residues. Germline trimming cut 4 bases from V and 0 bases from J; bases unmatched to any gene: 8. CDR3 in amino acids: CASSGNRGTSTNEKLFF. DNA of the CDR3: TGCGCCAGCAGCGGAAACAGGGGGACCTCAACTAATGAAAAACTGTTTTTT.

V is TRBV10-2 and J is TRBJ1-5, with D perhaps matching TRBD1 (6 bases). Trimming removed 7 bases from V and 3 bases from J, with 16 bases in between. Germline V gene data show CDR1 as WSHSY and CDR2 as SAAADI. The CDR3 is made up of 15 amino acids. The CDR3 DNA follows: TGCGCCAGCAAGGGTCGGGGGGCTTCCAATCAGCCCCAGCATTTT. The encoded protein is CASKGRGASNQPQHF.

This clone was detected once. The chain is built from TRBV4-1 and TRBJ2-4, with D perhaps TRBD1 (5 bases). Trimming removed 0 bases from V and 2 bases from J, with 11 bases in between. Germline assignment: CDR1 MGHRA and CDR2 YSYEKL. The CDR3 consists of 16 residues. The CDR3 region is CASSQDQQGTKNIQYF. The CDR3 bases are TGCGCCAGCAGCCAAGATCAGCAGGGAACCAAAAACATTCAGTACTTC.

The chain carries TRBV7-2 and TRBJ1-5, with 11 bases identical to TRBD1. CDR1 is SGHTA and CDR2 is FQGNSA in the germline V gene. V shed 4 bases and J 2 bases; nucleotides not matched to a gene: 13. The CDR3 has 19 amino acids. Here the CDR3 DNA reads TGTGCCAGCAGCTCCACCGGGACAGGGGGTTCCTATCGCAATCAGCCCCAGCATTTT. Translated, it gives CASSSTGTGGSYRNQPQHF.

This chain connects TRBV7-2 to TRBJ2-1, with 7 bases matching TRBD2. Germline-derived CDR1 and CDR2 are SGHTA and FQGNSA. V trimming: 1 base; J trimming: 6 bases; junction bases outside the gene matches: 12. The CDR3 is 17 residues long. The CDR3 DNA sequence: TGTGCCAGCAGCTTAGATAGCGGGTGGGAGGGGCCCAATGAGCAGTTCTTC. Residues: CASSLDSGWEGPNEQFF.

The V gene is TRBV4-1, the J gene TRBJ2-7; 9 nucleotides align to TRBD2. V lost 1 base to trimming and J lost 4 bases; unmatched junction nucleotides: 5. The CDR3 has 15 residues. Germline lookup yields CDR1 MGHRA and CDR2 YSYEKL. The CDR3 coding sequence is TGCGCCAGCAGCCAAGGGGTGCGGGGGGGGTACGAGCAGTACTTC. It is translated as CASSQGVRGGYEQYF.

This clone turned up a few times. V is TRBV11-3 and J is TRBJ2-1; D is ambiguous. This CDR3 contains 14 residues. Germline-derived CDR1 and CDR2 are SGHNT and YENEEA. Trimming shortened V by 7 bases and J by 0 bases, and 10 bases separated the two germline ends. CDR3 loop: CASTQASSYNEQFF. Written as DNA, the CDR3 is TGTGCCAGCACGCAAGCGAGCTCCTACAATGAGCAGTTCTTC. The whole variable domain, filled in from reference TRBV11-3 and TRBJ2-1, reads EAGVVQSPRYKIIEKKQPVAFWCNPISGHNTLYWYLQNLGQGPELLIRYENEEAVDDSQLPKDRFSAERLKGVDSTLKIQPAELGDSAVYLCASTQASSYNEQFFGPGTRLTVL.

The gene calls are TRBV5-4 and TRBJ2-3; a weak D match, TRBD2 (6 bases). With 9 bases removed from V and 0 bases from J, the gap between germline ends came to 14 bases. Germline CDR1 and CDR2: SGHNT and YYREEE (reference sequence). CDR3 length: 14 amino acids. The CDR3 sequence is CAINGDFSTDTQYF. CDR3 DNA sequence: TGTGCCATAAACGGGGACTTTAGCACAGATACGCAGTATTTT.

The V gene is TRBV2, the J gene TRBJ1-5; possibly TRBD1 for D (6 bases). Germline V CDR1 and CDR2: SNHLY, FYNNEI. This CDR3 contains 14 residues. Between the trimmed V and J ends, which lost 7 bases and 6 bases, there was a span of 16 bases. CDR3 protein: CASMADSFPQPQHF. CDR3 bases: TGTGCCAGCATGGCGGACAGTTTCCCTCAGCCCCAGCATTTT.

This clone came up a few times. CDR3 DNA: TGCGCCAGTCCGGCCGACAGGGGAAATCAGCCCCAGCATTTT. Amino acid sequence: CASPADRGNQPQHF. The V gene is TRBV5-1, the J gene TRBJ1-5, with 8 bases identical to TRBD1. Germline V gene data show CDR1 as SGHRS and CDR2 as YFSETQ. V lost 8 bases and J lost 4; bases outside the gene matches: 8. CDR3 length: 14 amino acids.